The 14 T cell receptor beta chains below were found in one sample sequenced in a study of cytomegalovirus exposure and HLA in healthy donors. The PCR had 60 Vbeta and 13 Jbeta primers. The assay was immunoSEQ multiplex PCR, and TCRdb's table has in-frame clones only and misses some. This sample carries approximately 110,000 clones, with under 3.5% going to the ten biggest clones. The specimen sequenced was PBMCs. The receptors stem from a man aged 25-45 years in good health and CMV-seronegative.

The chain uses TRBV11-2 and TRBJ1-2, with D perhaps matching TRBD1 (5 bases). Germline assignment: CDR1 SGHAT and CDR2 FQNNGV. With 1 base removed from V and 0 bases from J, the gap between germline ends came to 9 bases. This CDR3 has 15 residues. The CDR3 region is CASSLGQTANYGYTF. CDR3 DNA: TGTGCCAGCAGCTTAGGTCAGACAGCTAACTATGGCTACACCTTC.

This rearrangement joins TRBV6-5 to TRBJ2-4; 9 bases are shared with TRBD2. Germline V gene data show CDR1 as MNHEY and CDR2 as SVGAGI. Trimming cost V 0 bases and J 12 bases; bases outside gene matches: 9. CDR3 size: 15 residues. The CDR3 bases are TGTGCCAGCAGTTACTCGGTAGCGGGAGTAACGAATCAGTACTTC. It is translated as CASSYSVAGVTNQYF.

This sequence joins TRBV11-2 and TRBJ2-3; a weak D match, TRBD2 (5 bases). The CDR3 loop spans 15 amino acids. Trimming took off 1 base at V and 3 bases at J, with 11 bases between the two ends. The germline gives CDR1 SGHAT, CDR2 FQNNGV. The CDR3 reads CASSLGASTTDTQYF. The CDR3 coding sequence is TGTGCCAGCAGCTTAGGAGCTAGCACAACAGATACGCAGTATTTT.

This rearrangement joins TRBV15 to TRBJ2-6; D uncertain. V lost 6 bases and J 0 bases, leaving 12 bases between the germline ends. The length of the CDR3 is 16 residues. Germline-derived CDR1 and CDR2 are LNHNV and YYDKDF (reference sequence). This chain's CDR3 is CATSWQESSGANVLTF. CDR3 nucleotides: TGTGCCACCAGTTGGCAGGAAAGCTCTGGGGCCAACGTCCTGACTTTC.

This chain uses TRBV7-9 with TRBJ2-2; 12 bases are shared with TRBD2. The V and J ends lost 2 bases and 4 bases, in that order; junction bases with no gene match: 5. This CDR3 region has 17 residues. Germline V gene sequence: CDR1 SEHNR, CDR2 FQNEAQ (reference sequence). The CDR3 nucleotides read TGTGCCAGCAGCTTAAGGACTAGCGGGATGGGCACCGGGGAGCTGTTTTTT. Translation: CASSLRTSGMGTGELFF.

This chain joins TRBV2 and TRBJ2-7, with TRBD2 matching over 7 bases. The CDR3 is 14 residues long. Trimming took 7 bases from V and 5 from J; bases not matched to a gene: 11. From germline, CDR1 is SNHLY and CDR2 FYNNEI. The CDR3 DNA reads as TGTGCCAGCACCCTCGCTGGGAGGGCGCACGAGCAGTACTTC. Its protein product is CASTLAGRAHEQYF.

The gene calls are TRBV6-5 and TRBJ1-4; D remains ambiguous. The CDR3 has 13 residues. CDR1 is MNHEY and CDR2 is SVGAGI in the germline V gene. V lost 1 base, J lost 3 bases, and 3 bases lay in between. The CDR3 is CASSYLANEKLFF. The CDR3 DNA reads TGTGCCAGCAGTTACTTAGCTAATGAAAAACTGTTTTTT.

This chain connects TRBV6-1 to TRBJ1-1; a weak D match, TRBD1 (5 bases). The CDR3 is 14 amino acids. Germline CDR1 reads MNHNS; CDR2 reads SASEGT. Trimming pared 7 bases from V and 4 bases from J, leaving 16 bases between. DNA for the CDR3: TGTGCCAGCAAGTTCGAGGAAGGGGTCACTGAAGCTTTCTTT. Translation gives CASKFEEGVTEAFF.

The genes are TRBV6-5 and TRBJ1-1; 8 bases match TRBD1. CDR3 length: 15 amino acids. CDR1 MNHEY and CDR2 SVGAGI come from the germline V gene. The V segment lost 7 bases and the J segment 5 bases; nucleotides outside the gene matches: 12. CDR3 residues: CASTPFGQGRTEAFF. Here the CDR3 DNA reads TGTGCCAGCACTCCCTTCGGACAGGGAAGAACTGAAGCTTTCTTT.

Here the CDR3 DNA reads TGTGCCAGCAGCACCGGACTAGCGGGGGGTTTGGATACGCAGTATTTT. It is translated as CASSTGLAGGLDTQYF. The rearrangement links TRBV5-4 to TRBJ2-3; 14 bases line up with TRBD2. The J segment lost 6 bases and the V segment lost 4 bases, leaving 7 bases of the junction unmatched. Germline assignment: CDR1 SGHNT and CDR2 YYREEE (reference sequence). The CDR3 consists of 16 residues.

The V and J genes are TRBV2 and TRBJ1-1; D is perhaps TRBD1 (6 bases). The CDR3 has 13 amino acids. CDR1 is SNHLY and CDR2 is FYNNEI in the germline V gene. With 5 bases removed from V and 5 bases from J, the gap between germline ends came to 12 bases. CDR3 sequence reads: CASSLLGGTEAFF. The CDR3 DNA sequence: TGTGCCAGCAGTCTATTAGGGGGAACTGAAGCTTTCTTT.

This rearrangement joins TRBV29-1 to TRBJ1-1; D gene unclear. The germline gives CDR1 SQVTM, CDR2 ANQGSEA. Trimming left V 6 bases short and J 0 bases short, with 8 bases between. The CDR3 is made up of 12 amino acids. CDR3 sequence reads: CSVHPMNTEAFF. The CDR3 bases are TGCAGCGTCCACCCTATGAACACTGAAGCTTTCTTT.

This chain joins TRBV7-9 and TRBJ1-4, with a possible D match to TRBD1 (5 bases). Germline V CDR1 and CDR2: SEHNR, FQNEAQ (reference sequence). This CDR3 contains 13 residues. V gave up 4 bases and J gave up 10 bases, with 13 bases separating them. The CDR3 sequence: CASSSRWGGKLFF. In DNA, the CDR3 is TGTGCCAGCAGCTCCCGGTGGGGGGGAAAACTGTTTTTT.

V and J are TRBV19 and TRBJ2-3; D gene uncertain. Trimming stripped 6 bases from V and 0 bases from J, with 7 bases between. Germline V gene data show CDR1 as LNHDA and CDR2 as SQIVND (reference sequence). The CDR3 runs 13 residues. CDR3 protein: CASRVGSTDTQYF. In DNA form, the CDR3 reads TGTGCCAGTAGAGTCGGTAGCACAGATACGCAGTATTTT.